Below are 30 T cell receptor beta chains sequenced from a single sample in a study of blood T cell repertoires in COVID-19. TCRdb's copy holds only in-frame clones and misses some; the assay was immunoSEQ multiplex PCR. The profile shows 250,000 or so clones, 65% to 90% of them singletons. Source material: peripheral blood. The receptors originated from a man aged 40-49 years who had recovered from COVID-19.

The chain has TRBV27 and TRBJ1-1; unclear D gene. CDR3 length: 14 amino acids. CDR1 and CDR2 (germline): MNHEY, SMNVEV (reference sequence). V was clipped by 7 bases and J by 2 bases, with 14 bases between them. CDR3 protein: CASTQDGGNTEAFF. The DNA for the CDR3 is TGTGCCAGCACCCAGGACGGAGGAAACACTGAAGCTTTCTTT.

The chain recombines TRBV19 with TRBJ2-5; D remains ambiguous. Germline V lookup: CDR1 LNHDA, CDR2 SQIVND (reference sequence). Trimming cost V 7 bases and J 2 bases, with 11 bases left between them. The CDR3 covers 13 residues. The CDR3 loop is CASNAQMQETQYF. The CDR3 DNA follows: TGTGCCAGTAATGCCCAGATGCAAGAGACCCAGTACTTC.

The chain recombines TRBV23-1 with TRBJ2-7; TRBD1 might be the D (5 bases). TRBV23-1 qualifies as an ORF whose function is uncertain. There are 16 residues in the CDR3. Trimming shortened V by 0 bases and J by 6 bases, and 18 bases separated the two germline ends. The DNA of the CDR3 is TGCGCCAGCAGTCAATCCGGAGACAGCCTATCGTCCGAGCAGTACTTC. This translates into CASSQSGDSLSSEQYF.

A single count supports this clone. This chain connects TRBV11-3 to TRBJ2-1, with TRBD2 matching 9 bases. The germline V gene has CDR1 SGHNT and CDR2 YENEEA. V gave up 4 bases and J gave up 9 bases; unmatched junction bases: 1. There are 12 residues in the CDR3. The CDR3 DNA is TGTGCCAGCAGCTCTAGCGGGGTTGAGCAGTTCTTC. Protein sequence: CASSSSGVEQFF. Combining the CDR3 with reference TRBV11-3 and TRBJ2-1 gives the whole variable domain EAGVVQSPRYKIIEKKQPVAFWCNPISGHNTLYWYLQNLGQGPELLIRYENEEAVDDSQLPKDRFSAERLKGVDSTLKIQPAELGDSAVYLCASSSSGVEQFFGPGTRLTVL.

This chain links TRBV30 with TRBJ1-4; TRBD1 matches 8 bases. The germline V gene encodes CDR1 GTSNPN and CDR2 SVGIG (reference sequence). V was pared by 0 bases and J by 8 bases, with 8 bases of the junction left unmatched. The CDR3 totals 15 residues. The chain's CDR3 is CAWSVADRDGEKLFF. In DNA, the CDR3 is TGTGCCTGGAGTGTCGCGGACAGGGACGGCGAAAAACTGTTTTTT.

This chain joins TRBV5-1 and TRBJ2-7; 10 nucleotides align to TRBD1. The length of the CDR3 is 17 residues. Germline lookup yields CDR1 SGHRS and CDR2 YFSETQ. J gave up 7 bases and V 4 bases, and 17 bases lay outside the gene matches. CDR3 DNA sequence: TGCGCCAGCAGCCCCCGACCCCCGGGACAGGGGTCCGGGGAGCAGTACTTC. Protein sequence: CASSPRPPGQGSGEQYF.

The chain combines TRBV10-1 with TRBJ2-7, with TRBD1 matching 10 bases. V lost 7 bases and J lost 4; bases outside the gene matches: 7. Per the germline V gene, CDR1 is WNHNN and CDR2 is SYGVQD (reference sequence). There are 14 residues in the CDR3. CDR3 amino acids: CASTGDRGFYEQYF. CDR3 in DNA: TGCGCCAGCACCGGGGACAGGGGATTTTACGAGCAGTACTTC.

This chain uses TRBV25-1 with TRBJ1-1; tentatively, D is TRBD1 (6 bases). The germline V gene has CDR1 MGHDK and CDR2 SYGVNS. The CDR3 has 16 residues. The V end lost 7 bases, the J end lost 5 bases, and 23 bases lay between the germline ends. Written as DNA, the CDR3 is TGTGCCAGCACCGGGGGGGACACCATTGTGGGTACTGAAGCTTTCTTT. Its protein is CASTGGDTIVGTEAFF.

The V call is TRBV7-6, the J call TRBJ2-1, with 7 bases that match TRBD1. CDR3 length: 15 residues. Germline CDR1 reads SGHVS; CDR2 reads FNYEAQ. The trim removed 2 bases at V and 8 bases at J, leaving 9 bases unmatched. The CDR3 spells CASSLTRQGADEQFF. The CDR3 DNA is TGTGCCAGCAGCTTAACGCGACAGGGCGCAGATGAGCAGTTCTTC.

The genes are TRBV3-1 (or the pseudogene TRBV3-2) and TRBJ2-1; D is perhaps TRBD1 (5 bases). This CDR3 contains 14 residues. V was pared by 4 bases and J by 4 bases, with 11 bases between. Germline CDR1 reads LGHDT; CDR2 reads YNNKEL (reference sequence). The DNA of the CDR3 is TGTGCCAGCAGCCTAGGTCGACAGTACAATGAGCAGTTCTTC. This sequence encodes CASSLGRQYNEQFF.

This chain uses TRBV5-5 with TRBJ1-1; 9 bases line up with TRBD1. The CDR3 extends over 14 amino acids. Losses at the gene ends were 4 bases for V and 2 bases for J; bases not matched to a gene: 3. Germline CDR1 reads SGHKS; CDR2 reads YYEKEE (reference sequence). CDR3: CASSTGQGNTEAFF. Here the CDR3 DNA reads TGTGCCAGCAGCACGGGACAGGGCAACACTGAAGCTTTCTTT.

The V call is TRBV5-1, the J call TRBJ1-1, with unresolved D. The germline V gene encodes CDR1 SGHRS and CDR2 YFSETQ. The length of the CDR3 is 14 residues. Trimming took off 0 bases at V and 5 bases at J, with 11 bases between the two ends. CDR3 amino acids: CASSLDGGSTEAFF. CDR3 nucleotides: TGCGCCAGCAGCTTGGACGGAGGAAGTACTGAAGCTTTCTTT.

The chain employs TRBV10-3 and TRBJ1-1; TRBD1 might be the D (5 bases). This CDR3 is 13 amino acids long. Deletions cut 6 bases from V and 1 base from J, with 9 bases between. Germline V gives CDR1 ENHRY, CDR2 SYGVKD. The CDR3 spells CAISSQGNTEAFF. The CDR3 region has the DNA TGTGCCATCAGCTCTCAGGGGAACACTGAAGCTTTCTTT.

This clone counts as medium-sized. The chain links TRBV5-6 to TRBJ1-4, with 8 nucleotides matching TRBD1. Germline V gives CDR1 SGHDT, CDR2 YYEEEE. There are 15 residues in the CDR3. The V and J ends lost 0 bases and 6 bases, in that order; junction bases with no gene match: 4. The CDR3 loop reads CASSLDQGAHEKLFF. The CDR3 nucleotides read TGTGCCAGCAGCTTGGATCAGGGGGCGCATGAAAAACTGTTTTTT.

The V and J genes are TRBV5-5 and TRBJ1-2; weak D call: TRBD1 (5 bases). The CDR3 runs to 14 residues. Germline CDR1 reads SGHKS; CDR2 reads YYEKEE (reference sequence). The V gene lost 1 base and the J gene lost 4 bases, with 11 bases spanning the gap. The CDR3 region has the DNA TGTGCCAGCAGCTTGCGGGGGGATCCCTATGGCTACACCTTC. This encodes CASSLRGDPYGYTF.

This chain joins TRBV6-5 and TRBJ1-2; tentative D call: TRBD1 (5 bases). The CDR3 covers 12 residues. Trimming pared 9 bases from V and 2 bases from J, leaving 10 bases between. CDR1 and CDR2 (germline): MNHEY, SVGAGI. CDR3 residues: CASARENYGYTF. The CDR3 region has the DNA TGTGCCAGTGCCAGGGAAAACTATGGCTACACCTTC.

This chain joins TRBV18 and TRBJ2-7; 7 bases are a match to TRBD2. CDR1 is KGHSH, CDR2 LQKENI, per germline. V trimming: 5 bases; J trimming: 1 base; junction bases outside the gene matches: 8. The CDR3 covers 15 residues. Here the CDR3 reads CASSSAASGSYEQYF. CDR3 sequence (DNA): TGTGCCAGCTCATCAGCGGCTAGCGGATCCTACGAGCAGTACTTC.

This clone came up once. Other DNA sequences in this sample translate to the same CDR3. The genes are TRBV29-1 and TRBJ1-1; D is perhaps TRBD1 (6 bases). CDR3 length equals 13 residues. Germline CDR1 is SQVTM and CDR2 is ANQGSEA. Between the trimmed V and J ends, which lost 4 bases and 6 bases, there was a span of 15 bases. The CDR3 DNA sequence: TGCAGCGTTGCAGAGGGGGGGCGGGCTGAAGCTTTCTTT. Translating gives CSVAEGGRAEAFF.

J is TRBJ1-6 and V is TRBV7-8; 10 bases align to TRBD1. The J segment lost 4 bases and the V segment lost 1 base, leaving 7 bases of the junction unmatched. Germline V gene data show CDR1 as SGHVS and CDR2 as FQNEAQ. This CDR3 spans 18 amino acids. CDR3 sequence reads: CASSLEPGQGTYNSPLHF. CDR3 nucleotides: TGTGCCAGCAGCTTAGAACCGGGACAGGGGACGTATAATTCACCCCTCCACTTT.

This chain uses TRBV11-3 with TRBJ1-2; D not certain. Germline CDR1 SGHNT, CDR2 YENEEA. The V gene lost 4 bases and the J gene lost 9 bases, with 9 bases spanning the gap. The length of the CDR3 is 11 residues. In DNA, the CDR3 is TGTGCCAGCAGCTCTATGGGCCGCTACACCTTC. It yields the protein CASSSMGRYTF.

This chain uses TRBV27 with TRBJ2-2; 10 bases line up with TRBD1. The length of the CDR3 is 16 residues. CDR1 and CDR2 (germline): MNHEY, SMNVEV (reference sequence). V shed 7 bases, J shed 4 bases, and the junction held 9 bases outside the gene matches. CDR3 sequence (DNA): TGTGCCAGCAAGTCCCGACAGGGGGCTGGCACCGGGGAGCTGTTTTTT. This translates into CASKSRQGAGTGELFF.

V usage is TRBV7-9 and J usage is TRBJ2-5; TRBD2 is a possible D gene (6 bases). CDR1 is SEHNR, CDR2 FQNEAQ, per germline (reference sequence). V was shortened by 5 bases and J by 10 bases, with 20 bases between the two germline ends. The CDR3 sequence is 14 residues long. In nucleotides, the CDR3 is TGTGCCAGCAGCCGTGGGACTGGGGGTAGGGACCAGTACTTC. Its translation: CASSRGTGGRDQYF.

The chain recombines TRBV27 with TRBJ1-2; weak D call: TRBD1 (6 bases). This CDR3 has 13 amino acids. Germline lookup yields CDR1 MNHEY and CDR2 SMNVEV (reference sequence). V dropped 2 bases and J dropped 4 bases, with 8 bases sitting between them. CDR3 in amino acids: CASSLGTLYGYTF. The CDR3 DNA is TGTGCCAGCAGTTTAGGGACACTCTATGGCTACACCTTC.

The chain couples TRBV7-8 to TRBJ2-4; D is possibly TRBD2 (5 bases). The CDR3 length is 12 residues. Trimming left V 5 bases short and J 9 bases short, with 11 bases between. From germline, CDR1 is SGHVS and CDR2 FQNEAQ. The CDR3, as DNA: TGTGCCAGCAGCCCCGGACGGGGCATTCAGTACTTC. Translating it yields CASSPGRGIQYF. Using reference TRBV7-8 and TRBJ2-4 for the parts outside the CDR3, the full variable domain is GAGVSQSPRYKVAKRGQDVALRCDPISGHVSLFWYQQALGQGPEFLTYFQNEAQLDKSGLPSDRFFAERPEGSVSTLKIQRTQQEDSAVYLCASSPGRGIQYFGAGTRLSVL.

This clone has a single count. The rearrangement uses TRBV11-2 and TRBJ1-1; D ambiguous. V was pared by 5 bases and J by 1 base, with 11 bases between. There are 14 residues in the CDR3. The V gene's germline CDR1 is SGHAT and CDR2 FQNNGV. The CDR3 bases are TGTGCCAGCAGCGGCCTCGAGGGGAACACTGAAGCTTTCTTT. The encoded protein is CASSGLEGNTEAFF.

The J gene is TRBJ2-1, the V gene TRBV15; 11 positions agree with TRBD2. The germline V gene has CDR1 LNHNV and CDR2 YYDKDF (reference sequence). J lost 4 bases, V lost 3 bases, and 5 bases had no gene match. The CDR3 runs to 16 residues. In DNA, the CDR3 is TGTGCCACCAGCAGCCCCCTAGCGGGGGGTTACAATGAGCAGTTCTTC. It specifies CATSSPLAGGYNEQFF.

The rearrangement joins TRBV7-7 to TRBJ2-1, with 8 bases that match TRBD2. Losses at the gene ends were 5 bases for V and 0 bases for J; bases not matched to a gene: 3. The CDR3 covers 15 residues. The V gene's germline CDR1 is SSHAT and CDR2 FNYEAQ (reference sequence). The CDR3 is CASSLSGVSYNEQFF. In nucleotides, the CDR3 is TGTGCCAGCAGCCTTAGCGGGGTCTCCTACAATGAGCAGTTCTTC. The full variable domain, its missing parts supplied by reference TRBV7-7 and TRBJ2-1, is GAGVSQSPRYKVTKRGQDVTLRCDPISSHATLYWYQQALGQGPEFLTYFNYEAQPDKSGLPSDRFSAERPEGSISTLTIQRTEQRDSAMYRCASSLSGVSYNEQFFGPGTRLTVL.

The rearrangement uses TRBV5-6 and TRBJ1-2, with unresolved D. Trimming removed 3 bases from V and 4 bases from J, with 7 bases in between. Germline loops: CDR1 SGHDT, CDR2 YYEEEE. The CDR3 is 12 residues long. In DNA form, the CDR3 reads TGTGCCAGCAGCTCACGAGGCTATGGCTACACCTTC. This encodes CASSSRGYGYTF.

The chain has TRBV27 and TRBJ1-1; possibly TRBD1 for D (6 bases). Trimming took off 4 bases at V and 3 bases at J, with 18 bases between the two ends. This CDR3 is 16 amino acids long. CDR1 is MNHEY and CDR2 is SMNVEV in the germline V gene (reference sequence). CDR3 residues: CASSSYRAGGYTEAFF. As DNA, the CDR3 is TGTGCCAGCAGTTCCTACAGGGCGGGAGGGTACACTGAAGCTTTCTTT.

The chain couples TRBV6-2 or TRBV6-3 to TRBJ2-7, with 9 bases lining up with TRBD2. The CDR3 sequence is 13 residues long. Germline lookup yields CDR1 MNHEY and CDR2 SVGEGT. The V and J ends lost 5 bases and 5 bases, in that order; junction bases with no gene match: 4. The CDR3 spells CASSPRTSDEQYF. The CDR3 DNA sequence: TGTGCCAGCAGTCCAAGGACTAGCGACGAGCAGTACTTC.